These 26 T cell receptor beta chains came from one sample sequenced in a study of shared clonotypes between healthy human individuals. Profiled with immunoSEQ multiplex PCR; TCRdb holds only in-frame clones, not every one. The sample lists about 530,000 clones; 90% to 96% were seen once. Input material: naive CD4+ T cells sorted from blood. Subset of the sample: CD45RA+ positively selected. These receptors were taken from a woman in her 30s in good health.

This clone is a singleton in its sample. This rearrangement joins TRBV14 to TRBJ2-7, with D tentatively TRBD2 (5 bases). V gave up 4 bases and J gave up 3 bases, with 10 bases separating them. The CDR3 length is 13 residues. Germline V gene sequence: CDR1 SGHDN, CDR2 FVKESK. The chain's CDR3 is CASSRVLGYEQYF. CDR3 DNA sequence: TGTGCCAGCAGCCGAGTACTAGGCTACGAGCAGTACTTC.

The CDR3 DNA sequence: TGTGCCAGCAGCGTAGAACCCCTTGAGGGCTACACCTTC. Its translation is CASSVEPLEGYTF. The J gene is TRBJ1-2, the V gene TRBV9; no definite D call. The CDR3 has 13 residues. V was pared by 0 bases and J by 8 bases, with 11 bases between. Germline lookup yields CDR1 SGDLS and CDR2 YYNGEE.

In the case of this clone: At one end the junction does not follow the germline gene, possibly because of a read error. The genes are TRBV20-1 and TRBJ2-5; perhaps TRBD1 as D (5 bases). The length of the CDR3 is 11 residues. CDR1 DFQATT and CDR2 SNEGSKA come from the germline V gene (reference sequence). The CDR3 DNA sequence: TGCAGTGCTAGAGATGGGCAGGGAACCCACTTC. Translating gives CSARDGQGTHF.

The chain recombines TRBV29-1 with TRBJ2-7; TRBD1 agrees at 8 bases. Trimming took 1 base from V and 1 from J; bases not matched to a gene: 3. Looked up from germline, CDR1 is SQVTM and CDR2 is ANQGSEA. The CDR3 has 14 amino acids. CDR3 sequence (DNA): TGCAGCGTTGAAGGGACAGGGCAGTCCTACGAGCAGTACTTC. Protein: CSVEGTGQSYEQYF.

The CDR3 sequence is CAWGTSGIWAQYF. Written as DNA, the CDR3 is TGTGCCTGGGGGACTAGCGGGATCTGGGCCCAGTACTTC. The chain links TRBV30 to TRBJ2-5, with 13 bases fitting TRBD2. V gave up 5 bases and J gave up 9 bases; unmatched junction bases: 6. The CDR3 is 13 amino acids. Germline lookup yields CDR1 GTSNPN and CDR2 SVGIG (reference sequence).

This clone has a single count. The V call is TRBV7-8, the J call TRBJ2-5, with TRBD1 identical over 9 bases. The CDR3 sequence is 15 residues long. V lost 5 bases, J lost 11 bases, and 15 bases stayed unmatched. Germline CDR1 is SGHVS and CDR2 is FQNEAQ. CDR3 sequence: CASSQGGQGFGEQYF. In DNA, the CDR3 is TGTGCCAGCAGCCAAGGTGGACAGGGGTTTGGGGAGCAGTACTTC.

This chain uses TRBV21-1 with TRBJ2-2; the table's D call, TRBD1, was not checked against the DNA. TRBV21-1 is classified as a pseudogene. The CDR3 runs 17 residues. The CDR3 DNA sequence: TGTGCCAGCAGCTGTAGCGAGGGCAGGGGCGGTACCGGGGAGCTGTTTTTT. Its translation: CASSCSEGRGGTGELFF.

The chain has TRBV11-2 and TRBJ2-7; 8 bases agree with TRBD1. V gave up 5 bases and J gave up 0 bases; unmatched junction bases: 6. Germline V lookup: CDR1 SGHAT, CDR2 FQNNGV. The CDR3 extends over 15 amino acids. CDR3 in DNA: TGTGCCAGCAGCCCCCGGACAGGGCACTCCTACGAGCAGTACTTC. Its translation is CASSPRTGHSYEQYF.

The rearrangement links TRBV4-2 to TRBJ2-1; TRBD2 matches at 10 bases. The CDR3 loop spans 14 amino acids. Germline CDR1 LGHNA, CDR2 YNFKEQ. V lost 1 base to trimming and J lost 9 bases; unmatched junction nucleotides: 3. The CDR3 loop reads CASSQALAGSEQFF. For the CDR3, the DNA is TGTGCCAGCAGCCAAGCACTAGCGGGATCTGAGCAGTTCTTC.

This clone has more than one count but fewer than ten. This rearrangement joins TRBV28 to TRBJ1-5; no firm D call. The CDR3 is made up of 13 amino acids. V gave up 1 base and J gave up 6 bases, with 7 bases separating them. Per germline, CDR1 MDHEN and CDR2 SYDVKM. The CDR3 region is CASSLLAGQPQHF. CDR3 DNA sequence: TGTGCCAGCAGTTTATTGGCGGGTCAGCCCCAGCATTTT.

V gene TRBV28 combines with J gene TRBJ1-2; D gene unclear. Germline V lookup: CDR1 MDHEN, CDR2 SYDVKM. With 4 bases removed from V and 7 bases from J, the gap between germline ends came to 10 bases. The CDR3 has 12 amino acids. This CDR3 is CASSSPGPGYTF. The DNA of the CDR3 is TGTGCCAGCAGTTCCCCCGGTCCTGGCTACACCTTC.

The J gene is TRBJ2-1, the V gene TRBV9; maybe TRBD2 (5 bases). The CDR3 totals 15 residues. Trimming left V 0 bases short and J 5 bases short, with 12 bases between. Germline CDR1 and CDR2: SGDLS and YYNGEE. The DNA for the CDR3 is TGTGCCAGCAGCGTAGTGGTGGGAGCTAACAATGAGCAGTTCTTC. Translation gives CASSVVVGANNEQFF.

The chain uses TRBV19 and TRBJ2-1; 11 bases are shared with TRBD2. The ends lost 5 bases at V and 10 bases at J; junction bases unmatched: 13. From germline, CDR1 is LNHDA and CDR2 SQIVND (reference sequence). The CDR3 contains 16 residues. The CDR3 reads CASSSPGLAAHREQFF. The CDR3 coding sequence is TGTGCCAGTAGTTCACCGGGACTAGCGGCCCACAGAGAGCAGTTCTTC. The full variable domain, rest sourced from reference TRBV19 and TRBJ2-1, is DGGITQSPKYLFRKEGQNVTLSCEQNLNHDAMYWYRQDPGQGLRLIYYSQIVNDFQKGDIAEGYSVSREKKESFPLTVTSAQKNPTAFYLCASSSPGLAAHREQFFGPGTRLTVL.

This clone appeared once. This chain joins TRBV7-2 and TRBJ2-1, with TRBD1 as a possible D gene (7 bases). The V and J ends lost 5 bases and 9 bases respectively, with 20 bases between them. Germline values: CDR1 SGHTA, CDR2 FQGNSA. This CDR3 contains 15 residues. CDR3 nucleotide sequence: TGTGCCAGCAGCCCGCGACAGGGAAGGGGAGGTGAGCAGTTCTTC. Translation gives CASSPRQGRGGEQFF. Full variable domain (missing parts from reference TRBV7-2 and TRBJ2-1): GAGVSQSPSNKVTEKGKDVELRCDPISGHTALYWYRQSLGQGLEFLIYFQGNSAPDKSGLPSDRFSAERTGGSVSTLTIQRTQQEDSAVYLCASSPRQGRGGEQFFGPGTRLTVL.

This chain joins TRBV7-9 and TRBJ2-5, with D perhaps TRBD1 (6 bases). The CDR3 extends over 13 amino acids. The germline gives CDR1 SEHNR, CDR2 FQNEAQ (reference sequence). V was cut by 6 bases and J by 6 bases, with 14 bases left in between. CDR3 coding DNA: TGTGCCAGCAGATACACAGGGAATCAGACCCAGTACTTC. Translated, it gives CASRYTGNQTQYF.

This chain joins TRBV9 and TRBJ2-2; D call uncertain. The CDR3 is 15 amino acids. V gave up 4 bases and J gave up 1 base, with 11 bases separating them. Germline V gives CDR1 SGDLS, CDR2 YYNGEE. The CDR3 region has the DNA TGTGCCAGCAGCCCGGATGCCCTGAACACCGGGGAGCTGTTTTTT. Protein: CASSPDALNTGELFF.

The chain is built from TRBV4-1 and TRBJ2-7; D gene uncertain. Germline CDR1 and CDR2: MGHRA and YSYEKL. The CDR3 consists of 17 residues. With 1 base removed from V and 6 bases from J, the gap between germline ends came to 22 bases. This CDR3 is CASSQGAPHPGIREQYF. CDR3 coding DNA: TGCGCCAGCAGCCAAGGTGCCCCGCACCCGGGTATTCGCGAGCAGTACTTC.

The chain combines TRBV27 with TRBJ2-7, with 10 bases fitting TRBD2. CDR1 and CDR2 (germline): MNHEY, SMNVEV (reference sequence). The CDR3 has 16 amino acids. The V segment lost 3 bases and the J segment 5 bases; nucleotides outside the gene matches: 10. CDR3 DNA: TGTGCCAGCAGTTTGGCGCTAGCGGGAGTGGGTGACGAGCAGTACTTC. Residues: CASSLALAGVGDEQYF.

The chain has TRBV27 and TRBJ2-7; D not certain. Germline CDR1 MNHEY, CDR2 SMNVEV (reference sequence). Trimming took off 3 bases at V and 4 bases at J, with 13 bases between the two ends. This CDR3 contains 14 residues. The CDR3 bases are TGTGCCAGCAGTTTCGGCCCTTATCGGTACGAGCAGTACTTC. This sequence encodes CASSFGPYRYEQYF.

The V and J genes are TRBV2 and TRBJ2-7; TRBD2 might be the D (5 bases). Trimming removed 3 bases from V and 3 bases from J, with 6 bases in between. The V gene's germline CDR1 is SNHLY and CDR2 FYNNEI. The length of the CDR3 is 12 residues. The CDR3 DNA is TGTGCCAGCAGTGAGAGGGTCTACGAGCAGTACTTC. It yields the protein CASSERVYEQYF.

The rearrangement uses TRBV5-6 and TRBJ1-4; 7 positions match TRBD1. V dropped 4 bases and J dropped 1; count of bases not matched to a gene: 4. The length of the CDR3 is 15 residues. CDR1 and CDR2 from the germline V gene are SGHDT and YYEEEE. The CDR3 coding sequence is TGTGCCAGCAGCCGTACAGGGGTAACTAATGAAAAACTGTTTTTT. Translating gives CASSRTGVTNEKLFF.

V usage is TRBV6-5 and J usage is TRBJ2-5; D may be TRBD2 (6 bases). The germline V and J ends were trimmed by 6 bases and 8 bases, with 16 bases remaining between them. Looked up from germline, CDR1 is MNHEY and CDR2 is SVGAGI. The CDR3 extends over 13 amino acids. The CDR3 here is CASSPWRDRTQYF. CDR3 sequence (DNA): TGTGCCAGCAGCCCTTGGCGGGATCGCACCCAGTACTTC.

V and J are TRBV28 and TRBJ1-4, with D possibly being TRBD1 (5 bases). Germline values: CDR1 MDHEN, CDR2 SYDVKM. CDR3 length: 14 amino acids. V was pared by 4 bases and J by 7 bases, with 13 bases between. The CDR3 DNA is TGTGCCAGCAGTTCCGGGACTGAGGGTGAAAAACTGTTTTTT. Its translation: CASSSGTEGEKLFF.

V gene TRBV15 combines with J gene TRBJ2-1; 9 positions match TRBD2. The germline V gene has CDR1 LNHNV and CDR2 YYDKDF (reference sequence). The CDR3 has 15 residues. V shed 7 bases and J 4 bases; nucleotides not matched to a gene: 8. The CDR3: CATTESGRSYNEQFF. Written as DNA, the CDR3 is TGTGCCACCACCGAAAGCGGGAGGTCTTACAATGAGCAGTTCTTC. Variable domain in full (rest from reference TRBV15 and TRBJ2-1): DAMVIQNPRYQVTQFGKPVTLSCSQTLNHNVMYWYQQKSSQAPKLLFHYYDKDFNNEADTPDNFQSRRPNTSFCFLDIRSPGLGDTAMYLCATTESGRSYNEQFFGPGTRLTVL.

This chain joins TRBV6-5 and TRBJ2-6; D ambiguous. The CDR3 is 15 residues long. Germline V gene data show CDR1 as MNHEY and CDR2 as SVGAGI. V lost 0 bases and J 4 bases, leaving 7 bases between the germline ends. In nucleotides, the CDR3 is TGTGCCAGCAGTTACTCGAACTCAGGGGCCAACGTCCTGACTTTC. Protein: CASSYSNSGANVLTF.

The gene calls are TRBV20-1 and TRBJ1-2, with D perhaps TRBD1 (6 bases). The germline V gene has CDR1 DFQATT and CDR2 SNEGSKA (reference sequence). The length of the CDR3 is 11 residues. V shed 7 bases and J shed 8 bases, with 14 bases lying between them. The DNA for the CDR3 is TGCAGTGTAAACAGGGAGGGCGGCTACACCTTC. Translated: CSVNREGGYTF.